The 23 T cell receptor beta chains presented below share a single source sample, sequenced in a study of blood T cells in healthy people across ages (dated by TCRdb to between 2015 and 2016). Receptors were amplified or captured by 5' RACE. Data came from an Illumina HiSeq 2500. A second PCR of about 7 to 12 cycles was run with a J-beta primer mix and a sample-barcoded 5' primer. TCRdb trimmed public reads at Q25 via fastp, called clones via MiXCR and kept in-frame beta chains. Merged by CDR3 protein, the rows form single entries marked with the most common genes and DNA. Within this sample are some 860,000 distinct CDR3 sequences, with about 56% of them counted one time only. The ten largest make up around 24% of the sample. Sequencing was done on a sample of blood. The source is a man aged 40-49 years in good health.

The DNA for the CDR3 is TGTGCCAGCAGCCAAGATCATCATCCTAGCGGGATCTACGAGCAGTACTTC. Translation gives CASSQDHHPSGIYEQYF. This sequence joins TRBV3-1 and TRBJ2-7; 9 bases are shared with TRBD2. Germline V lookup: CDR1 LGHDT, CDR2 YNNKEL (reference sequence). The junction had 9 bases not matched to a gene; V was cut back by 0 bases and J by 3 bases. The CDR3 covers 17 residues.

V is TRBV6-6 and J is TRBJ1-6, with TRBD1 as a possible D gene (5 bases). The germline CDR1 and CDR2 sequences are MNHNY and SVGAGI (reference sequence). V lost 2 bases to trimming and J lost 7 bases, with 12 bases between them. The CDR3 has 15 amino acids. This CDR3 reads CASSYEGRDNSPLHF. The CDR3 DNA reads as TGTGCCAGCAGTTACGAGGGCAGGGACAATTCACCCCTCCACTTT.

The rearrangement links TRBV28 to TRBJ2-7, with TRBD1 matching 8 bases. Germline CDR1 is MDHEN and CDR2 is SYDVKM. The CDR3 covers 12 residues. The J segment lost 4 bases and the V segment lost 10 bases, leaving 6 bases of the junction unmatched. The DNA of the CDR3 is TGTGCCACCGGGACAGGAGGATACGAGCAGTACTTC. Its protein product is CATGTGGYEQYF.

In this sample, this clonotype turned up a few times. The chain employs TRBV20-1 and TRBJ1-4; TRBD1 matches at 11 bases. The junction had 7 bases not matched to a gene; V was cut back by 5 bases and J by 2 bases. This CDR3 is built from 16 residues. Germline loops: CDR1 DFQATT, CDR2 SNEGSKA (reference sequence). CDR3 DNA: TGCAGTGCTCGTCCCGGGACAGGGGGGACTAATGAAAAACTGTTTTTT. It encodes CSARPGTGGTNEKLFF.

V is TRBV29-1 and J is TRBJ1-1; no clear D. Germline V CDR1 and CDR2: SQVTM, ANQGSEA. The CDR3 is 12 amino acids. V shed 5 bases and J shed 1 base, with 8 bases lying between them. The CDR3 protein is CSVTDSNTEAFF. The CDR3 bases are TGCAGCGTTACGGATTCGAACACTGAAGCTTTCTTT.

The chain combines TRBV20-1 with TRBJ2-1, with 11 bases lining up with TRBD2. Judging by the DNA end, TRBJ2-7 fits better; the J call may be wrong. Germline values: CDR1 DFQATT, CDR2 SNEGSKA (reference sequence). The CDR3 length is 15 residues. The CDR3 here is CSASDSGRANNEQYF. CDR3 nucleotides: TGCAGTGCTAGTGATAGCGGGAGGGCAAACAATGAGCAGTACTTC.

This chain connects TRBV12-3 or TRBV12-4 to TRBJ2-5, with 10 bases that match TRBD2. V lost 5 bases and J lost 5; bases outside the gene matches: 8. CDR3 length: 15 amino acids. CDR3 sequence reads: CASSPRGSGGETQYF. As DNA, the CDR3 is TGTGCCAGCAGTCCCCGGGGTAGCGGGGGGGAGACCCAGTACTTC.

The chain carries TRBV7-9 and TRBJ2-1; 12 nucleotides line up with TRBD2. This CDR3 contains 14 residues. Germline V gene sequence: CDR1 SEHNR, CDR2 FQNEAQ (reference sequence). V shed 5 bases and J 10 bases; nucleotides not matched to a gene: 6. CDR3 bases: TGTGCCAGCAGCGCAGAGGGACTAGCGGGCGAGCAGTTCTTC. Translating gives CASSAEGLAGEQFF.

The chain employs TRBV18 and TRBJ1-1; 8 bases align to TRBD1. V was clipped by 3 bases and J by 10 bases; unmatched bases: 13. Germline CDR1 is KGHSH and CDR2 is LQKENI. The CDR3 spans 15 residues. CDR3: CASSPAGQGARGAFF. CDR3 in DNA: TGTGCCAGCTCACCGGCTGGGCAGGGGGCTCGCGGAGCTTTCTTT.

This clonotype has only a few counts. This chain uses TRBV4-2 with TRBJ2-3, with D perhaps given as TRBD1 or TRBD2 (5 bases each). Per the germline V gene, CDR1 is LGHNA and CDR2 is YNFKEQ. CDR3 length: 14 amino acids. V was clipped by 4 bases and J by 1 base, with 9 bases between them. This CDR3 reads CASSRDLGTDTQYF. In DNA form, the CDR3 reads TGTGCCAGCAGCCGGGACCTCGGCACAGATACGCAGTATTTT.

About this clonotype itself: Given a much more abundant clone one base away, this may be a read error. The rearrangement links TRBV20-1 to TRBJ2-7; 8 nucleotides line up with TRBD2. The CDR3 contains 17 residues. The germline V gene encodes CDR1 DFQATT and CDR2 SNEGSKA (reference sequence). The ends lost 0 bases at V and 7 bases at J; junction bases unmatched: 17. In DNA, the CDR3 is TGCAGTGCTAGAGACCTAGTTAGCCGGGCGGGGGGTCATGAGCAGTACTTC. This gives the protein CSARDLVSRAGGHEQYF.

CDR3: CASSAGGGSREQFF. The CDR3 DNA follows: TGTGCCAGCAGTGCGGGCGGCGGGAGTAGGGAGCAGTTCTTC. The chain couples TRBV27 to TRBJ2-1; 7 nucleotides match TRBD2. Germline lookup yields CDR1 MNHEY and CDR2 SMNVEV (reference sequence). The CDR3 totals 14 residues. V shed 5 bases and J 10 bases; nucleotides not matched to a gene: 11.

CDR3 amino acids: CASSQGPMDGAGVTNVLTF. The CDR3 nucleotides read TGTGCCAGCAGCCAAGGCCCAATGGATGGGGCAGGAGTAACCAACGTCCTGACTTTC. This chain uses TRBV4-2 with TRBJ2-6; perhaps TRBD1 as D (5 bases). The CDR3 contains 19 residues. Germline V CDR1 and CDR2: LGHNA, YNFKEQ. V lost 1 base, J lost 8 bases, and 24 bases lay in between.

The gene calls are TRBV25-1 and TRBJ1-2; a weak D match, TRBD1 (5 bases). Germline-derived CDR1 and CDR2 are MGHDK and SYGVNS. This CDR3 has 14 residues. Trimming cost V 7 bases and J 4 bases, with 16 bases left between them. The CDR3 nucleotides are TGTGCCAGCAATCCCGCTGGGGGATCCTATGGCTACACCTTC. It codes for CASNPAGGSYGYTF.

Only a few counts were recorded for this clonotype. The chain couples TRBV12-3 or TRBV12-4 to TRBJ2-2, with TRBD1 matching over 10 bases. The CDR3 consists of 17 residues. V lost 6 bases and J lost 7; bases outside the gene matches: 14. The CDR3 spells CASRPSSGTGENGELFF. The DNA of the CDR3 is TGTGCCAGCAGACCGTCCTCCGGGACAGGGGAAAACGGGGAGCTGTTTTTT.

This clonotype was recorded a few times. This chain connects TRBV7-8 to TRBJ2-6; 7 bases agree with TRBD1. CDR3 size: 16 residues. With V trimmed by 5 bases and J by 4 bases, 8 bases remained unmatched. Per germline, CDR1 SGHVS and CDR2 FQNEAQ. The CDR3 region is CASSQPDRSGANVLTF. CDR3 nucleotides: TGTGCCAGCAGCCAGCCGGACAGGTCGGGGGCCAACGTCCTGACTTTC.

The J gene is TRBJ1-4, the V gene TRBV21-1. TRBV21-1 is annotated as a pseudogene. The CDR3 totals 15 residues. In DNA form, the CDR3 reads TGTGCCAGCAGCAAGGAGAATTTGATTAATGAAAAACTGTTTTTT. Protein: CASSKENLINEKLFF.

The CDR3 region has the DNA TGCAGTGCCGTTCCCGGGACTAGCTACGAGCAGTACTTC. Its protein is CSAVPGTSYEQYF. The chain carries TRBV20-1 and TRBJ2-7; 8 nucleotides match TRBD2. This CDR3 has 13 amino acids. Germline-derived CDR1 and CDR2 are DFQATT and SNEGSKA (reference sequence). Trimming removed 6 bases from V and 3 bases from J; junction bases left unmatched: 7.

The chain links TRBV7-3 to TRBJ2-7; weak D call: TRBD1 (6 bases). The CDR3 has 14 amino acids. V was clipped by 0 bases and J by 5 bases, with 11 bases between them. Per germline, CDR1 SGHTA and CDR2 FQGTGA. CDR3 residues: CASSLTGTKDEQYF. CDR3 DNA: TGTGCCAGCAGCTTAACGGGGACAAAGGACGAGCAGTACTTC.

This clonotype was detected only once. The gene calls are TRBV4-2 and TRBJ2-5, with 9 bases fitting TRBD2. Germline values: CDR1 LGHNA, CDR2 YNFKEQ. There are 15 residues in the CDR3. The trim removed 8 bases at V and 3 bases at J, leaving 10 bases unmatched. Written as DNA, the CDR3 is TGTGCCAGCGGCCCGAGGGGCGGGAGGGAAGAGACCCAGTACTTC. The encoded protein is CASGPRGGREETQYF.

This clonotype was observed a handful of times. The rearrangement uses TRBV10-3 and TRBJ2-5; 9 nucleotides line up with TRBD2. The CDR3 runs 15 residues. Germline CDR1 ENHRY, CDR2 SYGVKD. The V and J ends lost 3 bases and 4 bases, in that order; junction bases with no gene match: 6. CDR3 coding DNA: TGTGCCATCAGTGATTTCTTAGCGGGAGCAGAGACCCAGTACTTC. Its protein product is CAISDFLAGAETQYF.

This clonotype was detected only a few times. The V and J genes are TRBV10-3 and TRBJ2-4; 12 positions match TRBD2. The CDR3 consists of 15 residues. Germline loops: CDR1 ENHRY, CDR2 SYGVKD. After removal of 11 bases from V and 13 bases from J, the junction contained 18 bases not matched to a gene. This CDR3 is CALRLAGENPTGQYF. The CDR3 bases are TGTGCCCTCCGACTAGCGGGAGAGAATCCTACGGGGCAGTACTTC.

The V and J genes are TRBV7-2 and TRBJ1-2, with D maybe TRBD1 (5 bases). V was cut by 5 bases and J by 6 bases, with 16 bases left in between. Per germline, CDR1 SGHTA and CDR2 FQGNSA. The CDR3 sequence is 14 residues long. CDR3 amino acids: CASSPSGTLHGYTF. Here the CDR3 DNA reads TGTGCCAGCAGCCCCTCCGGGACCCTCCATGGCTACACCTTC.